The following is a T cell receptor beta chain sequence with its context. The antigen it recognizes is unknown. No much larger clone exists at a distance of one base, and base qualities are not known. Read against the paper, the sample's treatment or condition label means: allogeneic hematopoietic cell transplantation with graft depleted of TCRalphabeta T cells and CD19 B cells. Transplant recipients were children who received TCRalphabeta/CD19-depleted allogeneic hematopoietic cell grafts. The data belong to a study of T-cell reconstitution after alpha-beta-depleted transplantation in children (dated by TCRdb to 2016 to 2017). The study in broad terms: T-cell immune reconstitution after TCRalphabeta/CD19-depleted allogeneic hematopoietic cell transplantation in children was quantitatively tracked in the study by means of TCR repertoire profiling. Results the study describes overall, beyond this receptor: About two months after transplant, the apparently early recovery of alphabetaT-cell counts reportedly depended on just several hundred clones that had expanded rapidly and came from non-depleted graft cells. In some patients, high TCRbeta diversity at day 60 was attributed to recipient T cells and intrathymic progenitors that had survived conditioning. Over subsequent months, a decline in hyperexpanded clone frequencies was noted, and after one year, T-cell counts and TCRbeta diversity were mostly ascribed to newly produced T cells.

V gives up 3 bases and J gives up 4 bases, and the segment between their germline ends measures 13 bases. Based on the germline V gene (reference sequence), the CDR1 and CDR2 sequences are DFQATT and SNEGSKA. From the cysteine through the phenylalanine, the CDR3 covers 14 amino acids. Left in the record is the CDR3 DNA by itself, 42 bases read in frame from the first base. The protocol used for the library was PCR. TCRdb shows the sequencer as Illumina HiSeq 2500. TCR libraries were prepared with molecular barcoding, using unique molecular identifiers to normalize TCRbeta repertoire quantification. The public reads were quality trimmed at Q25 with fastp and then assembled into clones with MiXCR by TCRdb, keeping productive beta chains. CDR3 protein duplicates are merged, each entry listing the most common genes and DNA. The sample records 450,000 to 700,000 distinct CDR3 sequences, 25% to 30% of which are singletons. The top ten clonotypes cover about 35% of the sample.

The clonotype originates from a boy younger than two with Wiskott-Aldrich syndrome, due to receive a stem cell transplant. The input for sequencing was PBMCs, taken before TCRalphabeta/CD19-depleted stem cell transplant. The chain is made from TRBV20-1 and TRBJ2-1; no D gene is confidently identified. The DNA reads as follows: TGCAGTGCTAGTTCGGACCTTTTGTACAATGAGCAGTTCTTC. It encodes CSASSDLLYNEQFF.